The clone carrying this TCR beta chain showed up just a few times. From the 5' RACE reads, TCRdb called clonotypes with MiXCR, one entry per CDR3 protein. Here the sample spans 200,000 to 250,000 distinct CDR3 sequences, roughly 10% being singletons. This sample stems from a study of T-cell memory formation after mild COVID-19. J gave up 0 bases and V 3 bases, and 5 bases lay outside the gene matches. The CDR3 runs to 16 residues. The V gene's germline CDR1 is SGHTA and CDR2 FQGNSA. The sequence was obtained from a young man who had mild COVID-19 (a few samples of this study predate the infection). Cell type and time point are not known. The material sequenced was PBMCs or a T cell subset sorted from them (not recorded which). The chain combines TRBV7-2 with TRBJ2-3; TRBD2 matches 8 bases. CDR3: CASSFRLATSTDTQYF. The CDR3 DNA reads as TGTGCCAGCAGCTTCCGACTAGCGACTAGCACAGATACGCAGTATTTT.